A selection of T cell receptor beta chains follows, all from one sample in a study of OX40 agonist ivuxolimab in advanced cancers. The protocol was immunoSEQ multiplex PCR, while the TCRdb copy is restricted to in-frame clones and leaves out a portion. Of some 34,000 clones detected, around four fifths appear once; the ten largest clones hold roughly 12%. This material consisted of CD4+ or CD8+ T cells sorted from blood, taken in a trial of the OX40 agonist ivuxolimab. Source of these receptors: an adult with an advanced solid tumor such as melanoma, head and neck, liver or kidney cancer. CDR3s include the opening cysteine and the closing phenylalanine or tryptophan. Each record gives: J gene, V gene, clone size, D gene, CDR3 protein, CDR3 DNA. A D gene is named only where the DNA matches it firmly. Part of the rows lack a size; the others show once, few, many or a class for expanded clones.

J: TRBJ1-1
V: TRBV28
size: .
D: TRBD1
CDR3: CASSPGGAGGTEAFF
DNA: TGTGCCAGCAGTCCAGGGGGCGCAGGGGGCACTGAAGCTTTCTTT

J: TRBJ2-3
V: TRBV11-1
size: .
D: .
CDR3: CASGNTDTQYF
DNA: TGTGCCAGCGGAAACACAGATACGCAGTATTTT

J: TRBJ2-1
V: TRBV9
size: .
D: .
CDR3: CASSVDRNEQFF
DNA: TGTGCCAGCAGCGTAGACCGAAATGAGCAGTTCTTC

J: TRBJ1-5
V: TRBV7-2
size: .
D: TRBD1
CDR3: CASSVYRGEQPQHF
DNA: TGTGCCAGCAGCGTATACAGGGGTGAACAGCCCCAGCATTTT

J: TRBJ1-2
V: TRBV6-1
size: .
D: .
CDR3: CASSESGGFDGYTF
DNA: TGTGCCAGCAGTGAATCGGGGGGATTCGATGGCTACACCTTC

J: TRBJ2-1
V: TRBV11-2
size: .
D: .
CDR3: CASSLAGFYNEQFF
DNA: TGTGCCAGCAGCTTAGCGGGATTCTACAATGAGCAGTTCTTC

J: TRBJ2-7
V: TRBV7-8
size: .
D: .
CDR3: CASSSGPGQKTEQYF
DNA: TGTGCCAGCAGCTCGGGGCCGGGGCAGAAAACCGAGCAGTACTTC

J: TRBJ1-4
V: TRBV2
size: .
D: TRBD1
CDR3: CASRGTVTNEKLFF
DNA: TGTGCCAGCAGGGGGACAGTAACTAATGAAAAACTGTTTTTT

J: TRBJ2-7
V: TRBV6-1
size: few
D: TRBD1
CDR3: CASTSGDSSYEQYF
DNA: TGTGCCAGCACATCCGGGGACAGCTCCTACGAGCAGTACTTC

J: TRBJ2-7
V: TRBV18
size: .
D: .
CDR3: CASSPGGWDEQYF
DNA: TGTGCCAGCTCACCGGGGGGTTGGGACGAGCAGTACTTC

J: TRBJ2-7
V: TRBV6-1
size: .
D: TRBD2
CDR3: CASSEEAGGSYEQYF
DNA: TGTGCCAGCAGTGAAGAGGCGGGAGGGTCCTACGAGCAGTACTTC

J: TRBJ1-1
V: TRBV2
size: .
D: .
CDR3: CASTRAPGTEAFF
DNA: TGTGCCAGCACCCGGGCCCCGGGGACTGAAGCTTTCTTT

J: TRBJ2-1
V: TRBV6-1
size: .
D: .
CDR3: CAIGSGRGEQFF
DNA: TGTGCCATCGGGAGCGGCCGTGGTGAGCAGTTCTTC

J: TRBJ1-2
V: TRBV6-5
size: .
D: .
CDR3: CASSYSPSGGGYTF
DNA: TGTGCCAGCAGTTATTCCCCTTCGGGGGGTGGCTACACCTTC

J: TRBJ1-5
V: TRBV28
size: .
D: .
CDR3: CASRGGTGNQPQHF
DNA: TGTGCCAGCAGGGGGGGGACGGGTAATCAGCCCCAGCATTTT

J: TRBJ2-3
V: TRBV30
size: .
D: TRBD1
CDR3: CAWSVVETGGTDTQYF
DNA: TGTGCCTGGAGTGTAGTCGAGACAGGGGGTACAGATACGCAGTATTTT

J: TRBJ2-3
V: TRBV29-1
size: .
D: .
CDR3: CSVAASRAVPDTQYF
DNA: TGCAGCGTTGCCGCATCTAGGGCTGTTCCAGATACGCAGTATTTT

J: TRBJ1-5
V: TRBV15
size: few
D: .
CDR3: CATSTRLLGNQPQHF
DNA: TGTGCCACCAGCACCCGCCTGTTGGGCAATCAGCCCCAGCATTTT

J: TRBJ1-4
V: TRBV5-4
size: .
D: .
CDR3: CASSYISDEKLFF
DNA: TGTGCCAGCAGCTACATCTCCGATGAAAAACTGTTTTTT

J: TRBJ1-2
V: TRBV6-5
size: .
D: .
CDR3: CASAGQAPYGYTF
DNA: TGTGCCAGCGCAGGGCAGGCGCCTTATGGCTACACCTTC

J: TRBJ2-4
V: TRBV11-2
size: few
D: TRBD1
CDR3: CASSLGQRRGNIQYF
DNA: TGTGCCAGCAGCTTGGGACAGAGGCGAGGAAACATTCAGTACTTC

J: TRBJ2-3
V: TRBV6-1
size: .
D: TRBD2
CDR3: CASSEIYGGGDTQYF
DNA: TGTGCCAGCAGTGAAATTTACGGGGGAGGGGATACGCAGTATTTT

J: TRBJ1-1
V: TRBV7-9
size: medium-sized
D: .
CDR3: CASSLDPTEAFF
DNA: TGTGCCAGCAGCCTAGACCCCACTGAAGCTTTCTTT

J: TRBJ2-1
V: TRBV6-1
size: .
D: TRBD2
CDR3: CASSMRTSPANEQFF
DNA: TGTGCCAGCAGTATGCGGACTAGCCCGGCGAATGAGCAGTTCTTC

J: TRBJ2-2
V: TRBV5-1
size: .
D: .
CDR3: CASSPTGSDGELFF
DNA: TGCGCCAGCAGCCCTACAGGGTCCGACGGGGAGCTGTTTTTT

J: TRBJ2-1
V: TRBV11-3
size: .
D: .
CDR3: CASSSIRGDEQFF
DNA: TGTGCCAGCAGCTCCATCCGGGGAGATGAGCAGTTCTTC

J: TRBJ2-2
V: TRBV6-6
size: .
D: .
CDR3: CASSYATGTNTGELFF
DNA: TGTGCCAGCAGTTACGCTACCGGGACAAATACCGGGGAGCTGTTTTTT

J: TRBJ1-2
V: TRBV28
size: .
D: .
CDR3: CASNAFGNYGYTF
DNA: TGTGCCAGCAATGCCTTTGGGAACTATGGCTACACCTTC

J: TRBJ2-1
V: TRBV9
size: .
D: .
CDR3: CASSSLYNEQFF
DNA: TGTGCCAGCAGCTCTCTCTACAATGAGCAGTTCTTC

J: TRBJ2-1
V: TRBV7-3
size: .
D: .
CDR3: CASSLMGSSYNEQFF
DNA: TGTGCCAGCAGCTTAATGGGGAGCTCCTACAATGAGCAGTTCTTC

J: TRBJ1-1
V: TRBV5-1
size: few
D: .
CDR3: CASSLRTEGHTEAFF
DNA: TGCGCCAGCAGCTTAAGAACTGAGGGGCACACTGAAGCTTTCTTT

J: TRBJ1-1
V: TRBV28
size: .
D: TRBD1
CDR3: CASSYGTGGGLNTEAFF
DNA: TGTGCCAGCAGTTACGGGACAGGGGGCGGTTTGAACACTGAAGCTTTCTTT

J: TRBJ2-7
V: TRBV5-6
size: .
D: .
CDR3: CASSWGRSSYEQYF
DNA: TGTGCCAGCAGCTGGGGCCGATCCTCCTACGAGCAGTACTTC

J: TRBJ2-2
V: TRBV11-2
size: .
D: .
CDR3: CASNVAGERGGELFF
DNA: TGTGCCAGCAACGTGGCCGGGGAAAGGGGCGGGGAGCTGTTTTTT

J: TRBJ2-3
V: TRBV7-9
size: few
D: .
CDR3: CASSLGQTDTQYF
DNA: TGTGCCAGCAGCCTGGGGCAAACAGATACGCAGTATTTT

J: TRBJ1-1
V: TRBV18
size: .
D: TRBD1
CDR3: CASSPQAHRGGPEAFF
DNA: TGTGCCAGCTCACCACAAGCCCACAGGGGGGGACCTGAAGCTTTCTTT

J: TRBJ2-4
V: TRBV29-1
size: .
D: .
CDR3: CSVEDAGDIQYF
DNA: TGCAGCGTTGAAGACGCAGGTGACATTCAGTACTTC

J: TRBJ1-1
V: TRBV14
size: .
D: .
CDR3: CASSPFRWDTVNTEAFF
DNA: TGTGCCAGCAGCCCCTTTCGATGGGACACGGTGAACACTGAAGCTTTCTTT

J: TRBJ2-7
V: TRBV5-1
size: .
D: .
CDR3: CASSLGGAGYEQYF
DNA: TGCGCCAGCAGCTTGGGAGGGGCGGGGTACGAGCAGTACTTC

J: TRBJ2-7
V: TRBV27
size: .
D: .
CDR3: CASSYTILGYEQYF
DNA: TGTGCCAGCAGTTACACAATATTGGGTTACGAGCAGTACTTC

J: TRBJ1-3
V: TRBV5-5
size: medium-sized
D: .
CDR3: CASSGSSGNTIYF
DNA: TGTGCCAGCAGCGGGAGCTCTGGAAACACCATATATTTT

J: TRBJ2-7
V: TRBV30
size: .
D: .
CDR3: CAWSVADEQYF
DNA: TGTGCCTGGAGTGTCGCCGACGAGCAGTACTTC

J: TRBJ1-1
V: TRBV5-4
size: .
D: .
CDR3: CASSLEGNTEAFF
DNA: TGTGCCAGCAGCTTGGAGGGGAACACTGAAGCTTTCTTT

J: TRBJ1-4
V: TRBV18
size: once
D: .
CDR3: CASSRGGGEKLFF
DNA: TGTGCCAGCTCACGAGGTGGGGGAGAAAAACTGTTTTTT

J: TRBJ1-5
V: TRBV7-2
size: .
D: .
CDR3: CASSRRPGGNNQPQHF
DNA: TGTGCCAGCAGCCGCCGGCCCGGCGGGAACAATCAGCCCCAGCATTTT

J: TRBJ2-7
V: TRBV10-1
size: .
D: .
CDR3: CASSERTSPPEQYF
DNA: TGCGCCAGCAGTGAACGGACGTCTCCCCCCGAGCAGTACTTC

J: TRBJ1-2
V: TRBV18
size: .
D: .
CDR3: CASSPDSPAKDYGYTF
DNA: TGTGCCAGCTCGCCCGACAGCCCCGCAAAGGACTATGGCTACACCTTC

J: TRBJ1-6
V: TRBV19
size: .
D: .
CDR3: CASRARVNSPLHF
DNA: TGTGCCAGTAGGGCCAGGGTGAATTCACCCCTCCACTTT

J: TRBJ2-2
V: TRBV5-1
size: .
D: TRBD1
CDR3: CASSFGAGGTGELFF
DNA: TGCGCCAGCAGCTTTGGAGCAGGGGGCACCGGGGAGCTGTTTTTT

J: TRBJ1-5
V: TRBV19
size: .
D: TRBD1
CDR3: CASSTQGANQPQHF
DNA: TGTGCCAGTAGCACACAGGGGGCGAATCAGCCCCAGCATTTT

J: TRBJ2-4
V: TRBV6-1
size: few
D: TRBD1
CDR3: CASSEAGTGGNIQYF
DNA: TGTGCCAGCAGTGAAGCTGGGACAGGGGGAAACATTCAGTACTTC

J: TRBJ2-6
V: TRBV4-1
size: .
D: .
CDR3: CASKSDSGANVLTF
DNA: TGCGCCAGCAAATCAGACTCTGGGGCCAACGTCCTGACTTTC

J: TRBJ2-7
V: TRBV30
size: .
D: .
CDR3: CAWSGKALRGSGEQYF
DNA: TGTGCCTGGAGTGGCAAGGCGTTGAGAGGGTCCGGCGAGCAGTACTTC

J: TRBJ2-5
V: TRBV6-6
size: .
D: TRBD2
CDR3: CASSLGLAVYQETQYF
DNA: TGTGCCAGCAGTCTCGGACTAGCGGTGTACCAAGAGACCCAGTACTTC

J: TRBJ2-5
V: TRBV5-1
size: .
D: .
CDR3: CASSLSVGGETQYF
DNA: TGCGCCAGCAGCTTGTCCGTCGGGGGAGAGACCCAGTACTTC

J: TRBJ1-1
V: TRBV7-8
size: .
D: TRBD1
CDR3: CASSTWTGRTEAFF
DNA: TGTGCCAGCAGCACTTGGACAGGTCGCACTGAAGCTTTCTTT

J: TRBJ1-2
V: TRBV6-5
size: .
D: TRBD1
CDR3: CASSFSGQGSYTF
DNA: TGTGCCAGCAGTTTCTCCGGACAGGGAAGCTACACCTTC